The 4 T cell receptor beta chains below come from one sample, sequenced in a study of early T cells in non-severe SARS-CoV-2 infection. TCRdb itself ran the 5' RACE reads through MiXCR, one entry per CDR3 protein. Of 27,000 or so distinct CDR3 sequences listed, around 4.6% were seen once; the top ten hold about an eighth. Sample: whole blood. These receptors were collected from an adult who was a healthcare worker with PCR-confirmed SARS-CoV-2 infection or an uninfected control (not recorded which).

This clonotype appeared many times. Compared with germline, one end of the junction differs, possibly owing to a read error. This chain links TRBV7-9 with TRBJ2-7, with D tentatively TRBD1 (6 bases). Germline CDR1 is SEHNR and CDR2 is FQNEAQ (reference sequence). The CDR3 is 14 residues long. The CDR3 bases are TGTGCCAGCAGCTTAGGAACCACCGGGACACCCCCCGTCTTC. Its protein product is CASSLGTTGTPPVF. Filled out from reference TRBV7-9 and TRBJ2-7, the complete variable domain reads DTGVSQNPRHKITKRGQNVTFRCDPISEHNRLYWYRQTLGQGPEFLTYFQNEAQLEKSRLLSDRFSAERPKGSFSTLEIQRTEQGDSAMYLCASSLGTTGTPPVFGPGTRLTVT.

This clonotype has ten or more counts. This sequence joins TRBV14 and TRBJ2-1; D may be TRBD2 (6 bases). This CDR3 contains 15 residues. The ends were cut back, 1 base at V and 5 bases at J, with 12 bases in the middle. Germline CDR1 reads SGHDN; CDR2 reads FVKESK. CDR3 sequence (DNA): TGTGCCAGCAGCCAAGCTAGCGTAGGGCACAATGAGCAGTTCTTC. Its translation is CASSQASVGHNEQFF.

In its sample, this clonotype was seen many times. The genes are TRBV25-1 and TRBJ2-5; a possible D gene is TRBD1 (6 bases). Germline V CDR1 and CDR2: MGHDK, SYGVNS. V lost 6 bases and J lost 0, with 14 bases in between. The CDR3 is 15 residues long. The CDR3 sequence is CASSKQGKYQETQYF. The CDR3, as DNA: TGTGCCAGCAGCAAACAGGGCAAGTACCAAGAGACCCAGTACTTC. Complete variable domain (other parts from reference TRBV25-1 and TRBJ2-5): EADIYQTPRYLVIGTGKKITLECSQTMGHDKMYWYQQDPGMELHLIHYSYGVNSTEKGDLSSESTVSRIRTEHFPLTLESARPSHTSQYLCASSKQGKYQETQYFGPGTRLLVL.

Only a few counts were recorded for this clonotype. The J gene is TRBJ1-5, the V gene TRBV15; weak D call: TRBD1 (6 bases). The CDR3 loop spans 16 amino acids. Trimming took off 5 bases at V and 2 bases at J, with 16 bases between the two ends. CDR1 LNHNV and CDR2 YYDKDF come from the germline V gene (reference sequence). The CDR3 loop reads CATSPRGEGGNQPQHF. The CDR3 DNA reads as TGTGCCACCAGCCCCCGGGGGGAGGGGGGCAATCAGCCCCAGCATTTT.